The text below deals with one T cell receptor beta chain. Treatment given: randomized to nivolumab then ipilimumab (arm A) or the reverse (arm B). Using immunoSEQ multiplex PCR, the repertoire was profiled, and TCRdb retains in-frame clones only, with some absent. The data show 23,000 or so clones, around 65% seen once. The data stem from a study of sequential checkpoint blockade in melanoma. Study-level background: Maintenance nivolumab came after either treatment sequence.

Germline values: CDR1 LGHNA, CDR2 YNFKEQ. The CDR3 consists of 18 residues. The J gene is TRBJ2-5, the V gene TRBV4-2; 15 nucleotides align to TRBD2. Judging by the DNA end, TRBJ2-7 fits better; the J call may be wrong. The input for sequencing was CD8+ T cells sorted from blood (inferred from file names), taken from a patient given nivolumab and ipilimumab in sequence. The origin of this receptor is a human donor with melanoma. The CDR3 coding sequence is TGTGCCAGCAGCCAAGTCCCAGGGACTAGCGGGGGGACCTACGAGCAGTACTTC. It specifies CASSQVPGTSGGTYEQYF.